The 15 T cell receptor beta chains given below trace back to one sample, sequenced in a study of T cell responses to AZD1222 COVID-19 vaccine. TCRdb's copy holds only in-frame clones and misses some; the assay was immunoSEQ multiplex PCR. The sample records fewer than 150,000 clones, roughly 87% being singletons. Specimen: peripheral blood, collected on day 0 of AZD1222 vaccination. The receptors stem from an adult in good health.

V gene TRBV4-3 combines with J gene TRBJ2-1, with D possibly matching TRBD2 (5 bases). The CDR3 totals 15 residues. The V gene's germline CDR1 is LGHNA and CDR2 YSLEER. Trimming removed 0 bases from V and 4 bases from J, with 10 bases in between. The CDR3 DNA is TGCGCCAGCAGCCAAGATTCCGGGGATTACAATGAGCAGTTCTTC. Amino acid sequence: CASSQDSGDYNEQFF.

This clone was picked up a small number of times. The CDR3 spells CASTTTDPYNSPLHF. The CDR3 DNA reads as TGCGCCAGCACAACGACAGACCCATATAATTCACCCCTCCACTTT. The chain links TRBV5-1 to TRBJ1-6, with a tentative D call TRBD1 (5 bases). Trimming pared 6 bases from V and 4 bases from J, leaving 14 bases between. This CDR3 spans 15 amino acids. Looked up from germline, CDR1 is SGHRS and CDR2 is YFSETQ.

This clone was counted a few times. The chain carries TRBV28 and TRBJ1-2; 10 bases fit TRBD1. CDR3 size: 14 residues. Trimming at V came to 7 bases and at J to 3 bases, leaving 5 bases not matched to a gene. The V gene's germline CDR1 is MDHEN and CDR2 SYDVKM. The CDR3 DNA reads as TGTGCCAGCACCTGGACAGGGGGGGACTATGGCTACACCTTC. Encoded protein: CASTWTGGDYGYTF.

The CDR3 region is CATSDDGGRGYNEQFF. The CDR3 coding sequence is TGTGCCACCAGTGATGACGGCGGGAGGGGGTACAATGAGCAGTTCTTC. V gene TRBV24-1 combines with J gene TRBJ2-1; 9 nucleotides line up with TRBD2. The CDR3 length is 16 residues. The J segment lost 4 bases and the V segment lost 3 bases, leaving 6 bases of the junction unmatched. Germline V gene sequence: CDR1 KGHDR, CDR2 SFDVKD.

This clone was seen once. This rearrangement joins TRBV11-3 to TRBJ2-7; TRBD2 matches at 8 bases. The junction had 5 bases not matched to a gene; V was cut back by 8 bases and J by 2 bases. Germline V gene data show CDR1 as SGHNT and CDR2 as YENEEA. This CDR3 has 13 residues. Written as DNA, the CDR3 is TGTGCCAGCGGCAGCGGGAGTCCCTACGAGCAGTACTTC. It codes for CASGSGSPYEQYF.

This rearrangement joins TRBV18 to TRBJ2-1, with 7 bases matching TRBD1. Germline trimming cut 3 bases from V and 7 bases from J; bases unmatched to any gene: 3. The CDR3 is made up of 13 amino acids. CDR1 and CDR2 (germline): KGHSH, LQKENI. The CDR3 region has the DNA TGTGCCAGCTCACCGGGACAGATAAATGAGCAGTTCTTC. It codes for CASSPGQINEQFF.

The chain's CDR3 is CASSLASAGVSETQYF. For the CDR3, the DNA is TGTGCCAGCAGCTTAGCCTCAGCGGGAGTATCGGAGACCCAGTACTTC. The chain links TRBV7-6 to TRBJ2-5, with TRBD2 identical over 8 bases. Germline V gene sequence: CDR1 SGHVS, CDR2 FNYEAQ. Trimming at V came to 0 bases and at J to 5 bases, leaving 8 bases not matched to a gene. This CDR3 comprises 16 residues.

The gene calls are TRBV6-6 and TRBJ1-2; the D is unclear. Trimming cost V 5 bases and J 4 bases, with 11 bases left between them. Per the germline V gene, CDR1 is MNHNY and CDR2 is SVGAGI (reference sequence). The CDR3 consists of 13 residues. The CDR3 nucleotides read TGTGCCAGCAGTCCGGGGAACTTCTATGGCTACACCTTC. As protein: CASSPGNFYGYTF.

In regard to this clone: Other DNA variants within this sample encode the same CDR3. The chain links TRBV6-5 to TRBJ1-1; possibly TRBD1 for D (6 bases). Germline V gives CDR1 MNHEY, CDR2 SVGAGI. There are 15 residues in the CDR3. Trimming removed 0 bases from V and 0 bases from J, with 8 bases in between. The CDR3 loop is CASSYSRGMNTEAFF. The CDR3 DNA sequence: TGTGCCAGCAGTTACTCCAGGGGAATGAACACTGAAGCTTTCTTT.

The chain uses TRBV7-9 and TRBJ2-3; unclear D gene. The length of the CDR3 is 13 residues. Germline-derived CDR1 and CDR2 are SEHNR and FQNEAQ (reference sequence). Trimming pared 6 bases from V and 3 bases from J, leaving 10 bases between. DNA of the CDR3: TGTGCCAGCAGAAAAGGATGGACAGATACGCAGTATTTT. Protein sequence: CASRKGWTDTQYF.

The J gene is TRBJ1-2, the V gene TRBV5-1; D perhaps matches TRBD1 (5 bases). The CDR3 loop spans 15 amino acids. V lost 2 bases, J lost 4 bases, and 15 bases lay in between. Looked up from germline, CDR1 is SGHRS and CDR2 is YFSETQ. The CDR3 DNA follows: TGCGCCAGCAGCTTTGTAGGGGACGTGGGCTATGGCTACACCTTC. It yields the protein CASSFVGDVGYGYTF.

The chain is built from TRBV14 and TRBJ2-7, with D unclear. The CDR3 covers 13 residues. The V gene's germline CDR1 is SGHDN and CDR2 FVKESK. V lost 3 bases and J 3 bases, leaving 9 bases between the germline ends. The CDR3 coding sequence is TGTGCCAGCAGCCAGGATTTGGGCTACGAGCAGTACTTC. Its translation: CASSQDLGYEQYF. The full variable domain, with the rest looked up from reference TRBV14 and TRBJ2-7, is EAGVTQFPSHSVIEKGQTVTLRCDPISGHDNLYWYRRVMGKEIKFLLHFVKESKQDESGMPNNRFLAERTGGTYSTLKVQPAELEDSGVYFCASSQDLGYEQYFGPGTRLTVT.

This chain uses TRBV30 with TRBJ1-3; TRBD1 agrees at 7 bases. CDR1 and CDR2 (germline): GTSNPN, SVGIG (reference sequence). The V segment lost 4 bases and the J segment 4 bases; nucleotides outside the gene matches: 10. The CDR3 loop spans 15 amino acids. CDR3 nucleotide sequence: TGTGCCTGGAACCGACTGACAGGGTCCGGAAACACCATATATTTT. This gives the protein CAWNRLTGSGNTIYF. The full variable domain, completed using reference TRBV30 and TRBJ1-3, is SQTIHQWPATLVQPVGSPLSLECTVEGTSNPNLYWYRQAAGRGLQLLFYSVGIGQISSEVPQNLSASRPQDRQFILSSKKLLLSDSGFYLCAWNRLTGSGNTIYFGEGSWLTVV.

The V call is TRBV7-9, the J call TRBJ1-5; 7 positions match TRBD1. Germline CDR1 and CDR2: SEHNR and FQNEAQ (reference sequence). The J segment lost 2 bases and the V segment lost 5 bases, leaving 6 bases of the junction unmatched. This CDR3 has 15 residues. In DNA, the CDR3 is TGTGCCAGCAGCGCGTGGACAGGAGGCAATCAGCCCCAGCATTTT. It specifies CASSAWTGGNQPQHF.

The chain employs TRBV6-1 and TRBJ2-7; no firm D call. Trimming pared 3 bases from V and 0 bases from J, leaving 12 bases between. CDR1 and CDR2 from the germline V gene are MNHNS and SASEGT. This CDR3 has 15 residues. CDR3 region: CASSDFFLASYEQYF. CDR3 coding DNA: TGTGCCAGCAGTGATTTCTTCTTGGCCTCCTACGAGCAGTACTTC.